This record concerns one TCR beta chain sequence. Per the original data handling: Estimation of nucleated cell counts was performed using reference gene primer amplification. Clones were read by immunoSEQ multiplex PCR, and TCRdb kept only the in-frame ones, dropping some. D and trimming were read from the DNA, whereas the V and J calls and clone size are those reported in that table. Here the sample spans about 100,000 clones, 85% to 90% being singletons. Per the germline V gene, CDR1 is SGHTA and CDR2 is FQGNSA. V lost 2 bases and J 2 bases, leaving 17 bases between the germline ends. This CDR3 region has 17 residues. The data derive from a study of blood T cell repertoires in COVID-19.

Material: peripheral blood. V gene TRBV7-2 combines with J gene TRBJ2-3; the D gene is possibly TRBD2 (7 bases). The source is a human donor in a cohort sampled during active COVID-19. The CDR3 region has the DNA TGTGCCAGCAGCTTACTGGGGAGGGGGGCTTACACAGATACGCAGTATTTT. Its translation: CASSLLGRGAYTDTQYF.